This T cell receptor (beta chain) was recorded in a study of T cell responses to AZD1222 COVID-19 vaccine. Germline CDR1 and CDR2: SGHTA and FQGNSA. This CDR3 comprises 18 residues. The V segment lost 4 bases and the J segment 2 bases; nucleotides outside the gene matches: 13. Profiling relied on immunoSEQ multiplex PCR, and the TCRdb table lists in-frame clones only, not all of them. The sample holds 140,000 or so clones, approximately 90% seen once. Source: peripheral blood, taken on day 0 of AZD1222 vaccination. The TCR comes from an adult in good health. The chain combines TRBV7-2 with TRBJ2-5; the match to TRBD2 covers 10 bases. CDR3 sequence: CASSSPSFSGGSQETQYF. CDR3 nucleotide sequence: TGTGCCAGCAGCTCCCCCTCGTTTAGCGGGGGGAGTCAAGAGACCCAGTACTTC.